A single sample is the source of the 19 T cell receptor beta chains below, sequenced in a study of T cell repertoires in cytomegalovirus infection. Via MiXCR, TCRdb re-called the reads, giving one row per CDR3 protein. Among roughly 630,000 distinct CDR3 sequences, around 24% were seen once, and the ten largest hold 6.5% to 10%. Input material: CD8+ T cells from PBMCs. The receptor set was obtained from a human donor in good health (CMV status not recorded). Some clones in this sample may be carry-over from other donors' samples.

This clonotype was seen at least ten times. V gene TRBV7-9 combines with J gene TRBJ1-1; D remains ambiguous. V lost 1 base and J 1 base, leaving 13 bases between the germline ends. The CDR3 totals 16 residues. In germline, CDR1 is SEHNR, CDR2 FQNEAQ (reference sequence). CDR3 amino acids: CASSLGPQNPNTEAFF. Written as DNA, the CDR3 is TGTGCCAGCAGCTTAGGGCCACAGAACCCGAACACTGAAGCTTTCTTT.

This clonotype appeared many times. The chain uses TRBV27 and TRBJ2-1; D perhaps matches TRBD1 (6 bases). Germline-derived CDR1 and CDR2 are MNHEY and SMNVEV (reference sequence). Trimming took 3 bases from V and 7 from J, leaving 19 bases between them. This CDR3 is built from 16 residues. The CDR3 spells CASSFSRTDYLNEQFF. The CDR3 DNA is TGTGCCAGCAGTTTTAGCCGGACAGATTATTTGAATGAGCAGTTCTTC.

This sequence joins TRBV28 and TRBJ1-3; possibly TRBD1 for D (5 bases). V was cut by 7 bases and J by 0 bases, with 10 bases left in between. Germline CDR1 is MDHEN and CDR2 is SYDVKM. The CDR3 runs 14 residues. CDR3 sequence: CASTAGSSGNTIYF. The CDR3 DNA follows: TGTGCCAGCACCGCAGGGAGCTCTGGAAACACCATATATTTT. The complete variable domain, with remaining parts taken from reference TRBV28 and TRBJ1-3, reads DVKVTQSSRYLVKRTGEKVFLECVQDMDHENMFWYRQDPGLGLRLIYFSYDVKMKEKGDIPEGYSVSREKKERFSLILESASTNQTSMYLCASTAGSSGNTIYFGEGSWLTVV.

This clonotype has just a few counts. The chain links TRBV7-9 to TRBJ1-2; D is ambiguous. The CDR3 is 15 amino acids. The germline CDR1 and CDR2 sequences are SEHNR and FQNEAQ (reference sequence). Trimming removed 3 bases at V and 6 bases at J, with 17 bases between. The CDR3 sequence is CASSLTTTGRDGYTF. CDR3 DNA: TGTGCCAGCAGCTTGACGACGACGGGCCGAGATGGCTACACCTTC.

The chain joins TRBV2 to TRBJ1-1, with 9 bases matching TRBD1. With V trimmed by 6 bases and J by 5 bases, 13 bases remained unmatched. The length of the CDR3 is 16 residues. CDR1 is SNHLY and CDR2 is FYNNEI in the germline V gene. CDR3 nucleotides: TGTGCCAGCAGGGCTACAGGGGGCGCCGGGAATACTGAAGCTTTCTTT. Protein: CASRATGGAGNTEAFF.

CDR3 region: CSARDVVGLAGRTGELFF. CDR3 nucleotide sequence: TGCAGTGCTAGAGATGTGGTGGGACTAGCGGGGCGAACCGGGGAGCTGTTTTTT. V usage is TRBV20-1 and J usage is TRBJ2-2; 13 nucleotides match TRBD2. CDR3 length equals 18 residues. V was pared by 0 bases and J by 5 bases, with 9 bases of the junction left unmatched. Germline values: CDR1 DFQATT, CDR2 SNEGSKA (reference sequence).

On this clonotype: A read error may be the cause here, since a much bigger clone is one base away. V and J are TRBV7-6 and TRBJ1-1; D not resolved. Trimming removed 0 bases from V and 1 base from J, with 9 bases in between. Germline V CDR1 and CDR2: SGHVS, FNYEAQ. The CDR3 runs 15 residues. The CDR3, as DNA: TGTGCCAGCAGCTTAGCGATTGCGGCGAACACTGAAGCTTTCTTT. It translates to CASSLAIAANTEAFF.

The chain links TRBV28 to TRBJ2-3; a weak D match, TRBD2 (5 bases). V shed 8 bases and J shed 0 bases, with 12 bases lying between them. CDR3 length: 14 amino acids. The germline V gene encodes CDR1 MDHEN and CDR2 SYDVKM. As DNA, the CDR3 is TGTGCCAGCGGCTCTAGCAGAAGCACAGATACGCAGTATTTT. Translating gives CASGSSRSTDTQYF.

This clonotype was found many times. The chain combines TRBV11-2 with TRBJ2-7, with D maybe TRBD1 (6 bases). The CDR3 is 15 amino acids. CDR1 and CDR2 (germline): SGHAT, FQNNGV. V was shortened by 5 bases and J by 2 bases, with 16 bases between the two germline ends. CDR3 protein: CASSLRDTGAYEQYF. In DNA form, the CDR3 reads TGTGCCAGCAGCCTCCGGGACACCGGGGCCTACGAGCAGTACTTC.

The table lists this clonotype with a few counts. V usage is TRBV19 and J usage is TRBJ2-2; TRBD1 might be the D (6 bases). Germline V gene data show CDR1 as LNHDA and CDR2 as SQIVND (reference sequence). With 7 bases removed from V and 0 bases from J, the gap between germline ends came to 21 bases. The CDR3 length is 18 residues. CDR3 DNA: TGTGCCAGTACCACACATTTCAGGCAGGGGTCGAACACCGGGGAGCTGTTTTTT. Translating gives CASTTHFRQGSNTGELFF. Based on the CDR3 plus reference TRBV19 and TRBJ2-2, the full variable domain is DGGITQSPKYLFRKEGQNVTLSCEQNLNHDAMYWYRQDPGQGLRLIYYSQIVNDFQKGDIAEGYSVSREKKESFPLTVTSAQKNPTAFYLCASTTHFRQGSNTGELFFGEGSRLTVL.

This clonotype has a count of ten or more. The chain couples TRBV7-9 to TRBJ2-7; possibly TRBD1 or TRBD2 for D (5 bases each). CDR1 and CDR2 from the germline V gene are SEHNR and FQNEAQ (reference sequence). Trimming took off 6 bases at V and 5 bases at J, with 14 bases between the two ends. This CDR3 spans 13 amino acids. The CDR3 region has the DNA TGTGCCAGCAGACCCGGGACGGGCGACGAGCAGTACTTC. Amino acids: CASRPGTGDEQYF.

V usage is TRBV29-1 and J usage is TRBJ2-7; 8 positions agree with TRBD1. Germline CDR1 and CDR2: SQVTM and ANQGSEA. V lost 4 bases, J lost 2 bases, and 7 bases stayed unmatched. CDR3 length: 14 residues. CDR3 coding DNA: TGCAGCGTTGCCTACAGGGGGTATACCTACGAGCAGTACTTC. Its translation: CSVAYRGYTYEQYF.

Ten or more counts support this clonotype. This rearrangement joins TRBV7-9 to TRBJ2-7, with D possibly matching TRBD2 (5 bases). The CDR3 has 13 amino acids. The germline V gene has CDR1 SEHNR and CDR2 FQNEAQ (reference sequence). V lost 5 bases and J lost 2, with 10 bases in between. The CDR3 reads CASSPTTTYEQYV. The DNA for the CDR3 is TGTGCCAGCAGCCCGACGACTACCTACGAGCAGTACGTC.

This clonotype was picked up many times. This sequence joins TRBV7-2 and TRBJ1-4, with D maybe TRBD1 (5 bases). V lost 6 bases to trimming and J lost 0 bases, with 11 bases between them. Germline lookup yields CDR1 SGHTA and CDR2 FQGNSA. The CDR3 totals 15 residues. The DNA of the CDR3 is TGTGCCAGCAGACCCGACAGTGCAACTAATGAAAAACTGTTTTTT. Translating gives CASRPDSATNEKLFF.

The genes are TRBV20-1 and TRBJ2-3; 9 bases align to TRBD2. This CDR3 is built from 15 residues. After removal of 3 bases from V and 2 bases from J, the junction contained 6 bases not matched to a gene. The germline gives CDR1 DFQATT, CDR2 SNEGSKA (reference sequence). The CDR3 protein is CSASTSGGHTDTQYF. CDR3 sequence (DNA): TGCAGTGCTAGTACGAGCGGGGGGCACACAGATACGCAGTATTTT.

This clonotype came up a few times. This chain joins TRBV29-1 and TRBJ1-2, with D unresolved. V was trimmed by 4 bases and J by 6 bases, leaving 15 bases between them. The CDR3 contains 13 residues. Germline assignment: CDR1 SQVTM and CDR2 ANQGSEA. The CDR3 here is CSVVLSFMDGYTF. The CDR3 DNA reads TGCAGCGTTGTGCTATCATTTATGGATGGCTACACCTTC.

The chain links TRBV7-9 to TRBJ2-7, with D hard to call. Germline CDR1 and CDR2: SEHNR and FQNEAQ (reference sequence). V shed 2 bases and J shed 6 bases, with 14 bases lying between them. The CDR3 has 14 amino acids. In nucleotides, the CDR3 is TGTGCCAGCAGCTTAAAGGGCAGTCCTGGCGAGCAGTACTTC. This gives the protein CASSLKGSPGEQYF.

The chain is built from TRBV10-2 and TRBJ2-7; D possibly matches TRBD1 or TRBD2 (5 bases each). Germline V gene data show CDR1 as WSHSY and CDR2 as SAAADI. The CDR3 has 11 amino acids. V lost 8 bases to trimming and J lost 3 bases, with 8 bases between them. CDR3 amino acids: CASGAGYEQYF. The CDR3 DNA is TGCGCCAGCGGGGCGGGCTACGAGCAGTACTTC.

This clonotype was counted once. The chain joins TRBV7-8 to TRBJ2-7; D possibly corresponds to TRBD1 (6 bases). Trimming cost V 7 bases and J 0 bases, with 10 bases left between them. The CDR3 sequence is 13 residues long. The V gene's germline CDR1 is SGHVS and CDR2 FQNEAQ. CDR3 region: CASNRGGSYEQYF. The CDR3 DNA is TGTGCCAGCAACCGAGGGGGCTCCTACGAGCAGTACTTC.